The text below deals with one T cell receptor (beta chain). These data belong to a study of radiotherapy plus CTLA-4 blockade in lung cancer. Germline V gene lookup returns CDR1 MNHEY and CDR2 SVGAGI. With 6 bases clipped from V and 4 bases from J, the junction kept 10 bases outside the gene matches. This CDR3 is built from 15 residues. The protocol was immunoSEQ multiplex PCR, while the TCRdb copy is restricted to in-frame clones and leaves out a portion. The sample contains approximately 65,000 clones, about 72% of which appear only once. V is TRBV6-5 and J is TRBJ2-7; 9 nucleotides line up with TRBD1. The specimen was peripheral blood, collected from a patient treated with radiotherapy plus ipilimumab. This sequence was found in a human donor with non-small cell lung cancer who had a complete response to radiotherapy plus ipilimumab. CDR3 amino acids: CASSVTGTGPYEQYF. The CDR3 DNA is TGTGCCAGCAGCGTGACCGGGACAGGGCCATACGAGCAGTACTTC.